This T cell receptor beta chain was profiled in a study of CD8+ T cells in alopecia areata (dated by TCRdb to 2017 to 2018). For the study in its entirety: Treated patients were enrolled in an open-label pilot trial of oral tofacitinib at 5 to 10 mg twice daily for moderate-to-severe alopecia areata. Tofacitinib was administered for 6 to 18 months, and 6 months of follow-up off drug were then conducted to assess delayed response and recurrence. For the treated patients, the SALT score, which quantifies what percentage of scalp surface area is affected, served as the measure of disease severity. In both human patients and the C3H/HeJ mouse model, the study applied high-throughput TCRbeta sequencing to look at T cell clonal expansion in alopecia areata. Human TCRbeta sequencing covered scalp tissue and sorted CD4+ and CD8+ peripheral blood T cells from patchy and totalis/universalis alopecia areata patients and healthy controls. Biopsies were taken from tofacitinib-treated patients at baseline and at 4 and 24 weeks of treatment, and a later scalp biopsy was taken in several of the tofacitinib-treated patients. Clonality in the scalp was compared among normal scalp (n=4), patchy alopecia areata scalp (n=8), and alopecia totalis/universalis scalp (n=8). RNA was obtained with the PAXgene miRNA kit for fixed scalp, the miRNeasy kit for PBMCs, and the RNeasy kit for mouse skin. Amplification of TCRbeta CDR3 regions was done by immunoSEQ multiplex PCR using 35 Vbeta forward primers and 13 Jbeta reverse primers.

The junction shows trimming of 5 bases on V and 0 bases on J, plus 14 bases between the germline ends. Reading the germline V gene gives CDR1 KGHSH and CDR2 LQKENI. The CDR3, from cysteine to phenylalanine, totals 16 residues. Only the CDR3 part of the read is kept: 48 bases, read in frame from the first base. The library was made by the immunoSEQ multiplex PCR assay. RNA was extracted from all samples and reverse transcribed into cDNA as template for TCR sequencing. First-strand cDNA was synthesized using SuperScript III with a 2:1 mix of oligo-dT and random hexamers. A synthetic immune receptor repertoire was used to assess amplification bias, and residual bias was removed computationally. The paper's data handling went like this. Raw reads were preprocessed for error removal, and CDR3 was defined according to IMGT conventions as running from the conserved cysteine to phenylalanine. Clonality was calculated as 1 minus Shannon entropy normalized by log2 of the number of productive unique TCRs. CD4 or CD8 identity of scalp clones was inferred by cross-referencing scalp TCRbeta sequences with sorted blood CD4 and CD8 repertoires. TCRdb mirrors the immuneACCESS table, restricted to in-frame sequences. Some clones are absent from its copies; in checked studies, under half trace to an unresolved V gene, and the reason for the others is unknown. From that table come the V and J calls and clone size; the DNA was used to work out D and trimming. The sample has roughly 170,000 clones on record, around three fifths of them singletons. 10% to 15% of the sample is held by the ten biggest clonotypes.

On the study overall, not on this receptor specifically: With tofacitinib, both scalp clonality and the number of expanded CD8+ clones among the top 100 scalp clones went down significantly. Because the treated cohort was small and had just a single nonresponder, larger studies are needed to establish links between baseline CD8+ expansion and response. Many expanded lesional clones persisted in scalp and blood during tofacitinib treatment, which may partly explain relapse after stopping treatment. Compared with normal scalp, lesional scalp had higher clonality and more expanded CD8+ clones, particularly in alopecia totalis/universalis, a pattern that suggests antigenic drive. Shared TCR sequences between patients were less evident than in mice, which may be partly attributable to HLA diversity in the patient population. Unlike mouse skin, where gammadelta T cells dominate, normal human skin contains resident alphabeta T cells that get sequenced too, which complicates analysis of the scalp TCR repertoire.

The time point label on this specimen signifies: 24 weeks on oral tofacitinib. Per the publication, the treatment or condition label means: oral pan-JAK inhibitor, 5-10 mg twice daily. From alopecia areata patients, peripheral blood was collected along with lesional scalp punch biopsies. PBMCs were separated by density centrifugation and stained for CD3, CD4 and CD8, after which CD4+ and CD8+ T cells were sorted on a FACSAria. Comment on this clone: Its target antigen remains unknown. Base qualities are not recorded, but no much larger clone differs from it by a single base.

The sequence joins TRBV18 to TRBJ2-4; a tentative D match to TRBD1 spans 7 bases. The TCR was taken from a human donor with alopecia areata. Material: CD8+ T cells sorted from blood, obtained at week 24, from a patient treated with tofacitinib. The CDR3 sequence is CASSASGGLAKNIQYF. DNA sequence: TGTGCCAGCTCAGCGTCAGGGGGGCTAGCCAAAAACATTCAGTACTTC. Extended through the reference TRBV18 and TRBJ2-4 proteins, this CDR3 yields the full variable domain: NAGVMQNPRHLVRRRGQEARLRCSPMKGHSHVYWYRQLPEEGLKFMVYLQKENIIDESGMPKERFSAEFPKEGPSILRIQQVVRGDSAAYFCASSASGGLAKNIQYFGAGTRLSVL.